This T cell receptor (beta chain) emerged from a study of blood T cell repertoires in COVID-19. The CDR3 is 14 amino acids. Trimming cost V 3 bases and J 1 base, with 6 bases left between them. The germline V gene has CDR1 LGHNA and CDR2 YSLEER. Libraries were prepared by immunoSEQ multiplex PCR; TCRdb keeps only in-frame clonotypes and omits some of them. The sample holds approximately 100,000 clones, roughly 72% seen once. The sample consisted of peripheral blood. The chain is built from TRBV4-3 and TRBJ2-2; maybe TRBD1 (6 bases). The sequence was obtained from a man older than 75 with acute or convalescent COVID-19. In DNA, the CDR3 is TGCGCCAGCAGCCAGACAGGGAACACCGGGGAGCTGTTTTTT. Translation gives CASSQTGNTGELFF.